Below are 8 T cell receptor beta chains sequenced from a single sample in a study of response to subunit inactivated influenza vaccine. MiXCR, run by TCRdb on the RT-PCR reads, gives a single entry per CDR3 protein. The sample includes more than 250,000 distinct CDR3 sequences, 21% seen only once; the top ten take roughly 10%. Material: PBMCs from blood, obtained less than 22 months after vaccination. These receptors all stem from a man between 50 and 69 years old who received an inactivated influenza vaccine.

This chain connects TRBV7-2 to TRBJ2-7; 11 nucleotides agree with TRBD2. Germline V lookup: CDR1 SGHTA, CDR2 FQGNSA. Trimming at V came to 4 bases and at J to 2 bases, leaving 10 bases not matched to a gene. The CDR3 extends over 17 amino acids. CDR3 DNA sequence: TGTGCCAGCAGCTCTCTCCTCCTAGCGGGGGGAACCTACGAGCAGTACTTC. Its protein is CASSSLLLAGGTYEQYF. Filled out from reference TRBV7-2 and TRBJ2-7, the complete variable domain reads GAGVSQSPSNKVTEKGKDVELRCDPISGHTALYWYRQSLGQGLEFLIYFQGNSAPDKSGLPSDRFSAERTGGSVSTLTIQRTQQEDSAVYLCASSSLLLAGGTYEQYFGPGTRLTVT.

This clonotype has just a few counts. J is TRBJ1-2 and V is TRBV6-1; D is perhaps TRBD1 (6 bases). Germline CDR1 MNHNS, CDR2 SASEGT. The CDR3 spans 14 residues. V lost 5 bases to trimming and J lost 6 bases, with 16 bases between them. CDR3 in amino acids: CASSLVGGSDGYTF. In DNA form, the CDR3 reads TGTGCCAGCAGTCTAGTAGGGGGATCGGATGGCTACACCTTC.

J is TRBJ2-7 and V is TRBV3-1; the match to TRBD2 covers 7 bases. The CDR3 consists of 12 residues. V gave up 1 base and J gave up 7 bases; unmatched junction bases: 1. CDR1 LGHDT and CDR2 YNNKEL come from the germline V gene (reference sequence). The chain's CDR3 is CASSQAAGEQYF. The CDR3 bases are TGTGCCAGCAGCCAAGCAGCGGGAGAGCAGTACTTC.

V and J are TRBV4-3 and TRBJ1-4; D not certain. The CDR3 loop spans 15 amino acids. Trimming shortened V by 0 bases and J by 8 bases, and 13 bases separated the two germline ends. Germline values: CDR1 LGHNA, CDR2 YSLEER. The CDR3 region is CASSQEHSPGEKLFF. The CDR3 region has the DNA TGCGCCAGCAGCCAAGAGCACTCCCCGGGGGAAAAACTGTTTTTT.

About this clonotype: At one of its ends the junction is not consistent with the germline gene, which may arise from a read error. V gene TRBV2 combines with J gene TRBJ1-5; D is perhaps TRBD1 (6 bases). CDR3 size: 13 residues. Germline loops: CDR1 SNHLY, CDR2 FYNNEI. Here the CDR3 DNA reads TGTGCCAGCACCGGACAGTACAATCAGCACCAGCATTTT. This translates into CASTGQYNQHQHF.

This clonotype was seen a few times. CDR3 sequence reads: CASSLEWSSYEQYF. The CDR3 DNA sequence: TGTGCCAGCAGCTTAGAGTGGTCCTCCTACGAGCAGTACTTC. The chain combines TRBV7-8 with TRBJ2-7; D is undetermined. V dropped 1 base and J dropped 0 bases, with 7 bases sitting between them. Per the germline V gene, CDR1 is SGHVS and CDR2 is FQNEAQ. CDR3 size: 14 residues.

This clonotype was observed a few times. The chain uses TRBV10-2 and TRBJ2-1; 9 bases are a match to TRBD2. The CDR3 runs 14 residues. Germline values: CDR1 WSHSY, CDR2 SAAADI. CDR3 sequence reads: CATSSGSSYNEQFF. The DNA of the CDR3 is TGCGCGACGAGTAGCGGGAGCTCCTACAATGAGCAGTTCTTC.

This chain links TRBV4-1 with TRBJ2-1, with no clear D. V lost 0 bases, J lost 9 bases, and 9 bases lay in between. Germline loops: CDR1 MGHRA, CDR2 YSYEKL. This CDR3 comprises 13 residues. DNA for the CDR3: TGCGCCAGCAGCCAAGAAGGGCTGCGTGAGCAGTTCTTC. This translates into CASSQEGLREQFF.